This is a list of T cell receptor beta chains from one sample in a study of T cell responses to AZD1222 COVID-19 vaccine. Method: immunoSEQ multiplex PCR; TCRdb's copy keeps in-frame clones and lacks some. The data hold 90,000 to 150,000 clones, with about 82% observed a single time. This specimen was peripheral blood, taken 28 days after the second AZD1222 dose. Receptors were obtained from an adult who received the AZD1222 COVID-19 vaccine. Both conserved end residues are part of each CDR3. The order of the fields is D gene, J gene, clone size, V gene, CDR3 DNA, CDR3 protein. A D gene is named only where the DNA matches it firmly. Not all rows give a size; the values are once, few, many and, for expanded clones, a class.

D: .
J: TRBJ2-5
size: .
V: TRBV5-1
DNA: TGCGCCAGCAGCTTGGCCGGGACGAGCCAAGAGACCCAGTACTTC
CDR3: CASSLAGTSQETQYF

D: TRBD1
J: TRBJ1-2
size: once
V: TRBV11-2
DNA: TGTGCCAGCAGCTCCAACCGGGGACAGGGGAACTATGGCTACACCTTC
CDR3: CASSSNRGQGNYGYTF

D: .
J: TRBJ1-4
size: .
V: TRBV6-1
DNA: TGTGCCAGCAGTGAATATCGAGCAACTAATGAAAAACTGTTTTTT
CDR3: CASSEYRATNEKLFF

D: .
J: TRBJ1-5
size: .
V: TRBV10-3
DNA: TGTGCCATCAGTGGGTCCCTGGGCAATCAGCCCCAGCATTTT
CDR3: CAISGSLGNQPQHF

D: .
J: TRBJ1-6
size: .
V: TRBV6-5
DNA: TGTGCCAGCAGTCCCAGCTCCTATAATTCACCCCTCCACTTT
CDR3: CASSPSSYNSPLHF

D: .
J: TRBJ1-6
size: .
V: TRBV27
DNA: TGTGCCAGCACCCCGGATTTGGTTGATTCACCCCTCCACTTT
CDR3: CASTPDLVDSPLHF

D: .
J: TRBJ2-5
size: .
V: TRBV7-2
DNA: TGTGCCAGCAGCGCATACGGGGAGACCCAGTACTTC
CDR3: CASSAYGETQYF

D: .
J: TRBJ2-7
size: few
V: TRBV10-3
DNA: TGTGCCATCAGTGAGTTCCTTGGACCGAGTAAAGAGCAGTACTTC
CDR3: CAISEFLGPSKEQYF

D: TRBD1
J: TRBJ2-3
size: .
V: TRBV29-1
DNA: TGCAGCGCGGGACAGGGGATGGATACGCAGTATTTT
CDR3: CSAGQGMDTQYF

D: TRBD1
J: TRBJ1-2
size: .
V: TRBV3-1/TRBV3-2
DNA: TGTGCCAGCAGCCAAGATATAGCAGGGGGTAGTAGCTACACCTTC
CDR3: CASSQDIAGGSSYTF

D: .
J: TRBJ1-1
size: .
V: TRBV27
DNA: TGTGCCAGCAGTAATTGGGCATCGGACGGGAACACTGAAGCTTTCTTT
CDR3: CASSNWASDGNTEAFF

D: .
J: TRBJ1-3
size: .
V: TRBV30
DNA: TGTGCCTGGGAGGACGGCGGAAACACCATATATTTT
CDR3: CAWEDGGNTIYF

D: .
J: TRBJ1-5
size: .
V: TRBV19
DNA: TGTGCCAGTAGTATGGGATTACTTGGCGCTCAGCCCCAGCATTTT
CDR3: CASSMGLLGAQPQHF

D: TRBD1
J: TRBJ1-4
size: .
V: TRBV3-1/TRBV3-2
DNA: TGTGCCAGCAGTCCGACCGGGACAGGGGATGAAAAACTGTTTTTT
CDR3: CASSPTGTGDEKLFF

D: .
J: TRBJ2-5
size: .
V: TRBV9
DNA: TGTGCCAGCAGCGTAGGGGATCCAGGGATTGAGACCCAGTACTTC
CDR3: CASSVGDPGIETQYF

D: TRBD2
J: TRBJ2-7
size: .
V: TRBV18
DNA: TGTGCCAGCTCACCACGGGAGGGCTACTACGAGCAGTACTTC
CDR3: CASSPREGYYEQYF

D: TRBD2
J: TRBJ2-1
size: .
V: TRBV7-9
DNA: TGTGCCAGCAGCGGCGGGACTAGCGACATCTACAATGAGCAGTTCTTC
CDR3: CASSGGTSDIYNEQFF

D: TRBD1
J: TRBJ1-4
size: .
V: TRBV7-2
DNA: TGTGCCAGCAGCACCCGTGGACAGGCAACTAATGAAAAACTGTTTTTT
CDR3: CASSTRGQATNEKLFF

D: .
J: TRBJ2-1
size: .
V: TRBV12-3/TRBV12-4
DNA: TGTGCCAGCAGTCCCCGCTCCTACAATGAGCAGTTCTTC
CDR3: CASSPRSYNEQFF

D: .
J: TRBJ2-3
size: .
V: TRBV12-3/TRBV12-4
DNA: TGTGCCAGCAGGCGGGACCGCACAGATACGCAGTATTTT
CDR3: CASRRDRTDTQYF

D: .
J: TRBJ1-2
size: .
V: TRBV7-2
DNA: TGTGCCAGCAGCTTGGTTAACAGGGAAGGCTACACCTTC
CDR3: CASSLVNREGYTF

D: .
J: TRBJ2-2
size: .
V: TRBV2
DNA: TGTGCCAGCAGGCCCGTGGGGGGCGGGGAGCTGTTTTTT
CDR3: CASRPVGGGELFF

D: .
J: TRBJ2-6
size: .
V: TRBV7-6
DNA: TGTGCCAGCAGCTTAATCCAGGGGCGCTCTGGGGCCAACGTCCTGACTTTC
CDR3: CASSLIQGRSGANVLTF

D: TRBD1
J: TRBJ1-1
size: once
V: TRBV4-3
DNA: TGCGCCAGCAGTGTAGATGGACAGGGGAACACTGAAGCTTTCTTT
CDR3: CASSVDGQGNTEAFF

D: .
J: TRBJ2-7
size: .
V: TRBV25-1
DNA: TGTGCCAGCAGTGATCCACAGGACCTTTCGGACGAGCAGTACTTC
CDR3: CASSDPQDLSDEQYF

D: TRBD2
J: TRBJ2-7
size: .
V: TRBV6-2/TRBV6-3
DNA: TGTGCCAGCAGTTTGCAACTAGCGTCGGGGGAGCAGTACTTC
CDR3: CASSLQLASGEQYF

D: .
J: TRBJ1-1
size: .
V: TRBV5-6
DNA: TGTGCCAGCAGCCCGACGGCCACAATTTCCACCACCAACACTGAAGCTTTCTTT
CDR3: CASSPTATISTTNTEAFF

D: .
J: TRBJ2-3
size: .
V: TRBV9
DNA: TGTGCCAGCAGCGTAGAGGGCTGGGCAGATACGCAGTATTTT
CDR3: CASSVEGWADTQYF

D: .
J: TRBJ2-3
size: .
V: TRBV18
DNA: TGTGCCAGCTCACCTCTTGTGACAGATACGCAGTATTTT
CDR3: CASSPLVTDTQYF

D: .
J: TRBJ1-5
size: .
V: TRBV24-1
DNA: TGTGCCACCAGTGATCGGGGAGAGAGTCAGCCCCAGCATTTT
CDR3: CATSDRGESQPQHF

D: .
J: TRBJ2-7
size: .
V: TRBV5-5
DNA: TGTGCCAGCAGCTTGGGGGTCAACTTTTACTACGAGCAGTACTTC
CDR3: CASSLGVNFYYEQYF

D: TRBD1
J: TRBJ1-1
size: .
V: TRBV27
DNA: TGTGCCAGCATGAGACAGGGCACTGAAGCTTTCTTT
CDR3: CASMRQGTEAFF

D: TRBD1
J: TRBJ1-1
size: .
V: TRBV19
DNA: TGTGCCAGTCAAGGACAGGGTATAGACGGCACTGAAGCTTTCTTT
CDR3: CASQGQGIDGTEAFF

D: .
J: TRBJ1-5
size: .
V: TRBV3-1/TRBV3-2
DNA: TGTGCCAGCAGCTCAACTCGGGGGAATCAGCCCCAGCATTTT
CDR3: CASSSTRGNQPQHF

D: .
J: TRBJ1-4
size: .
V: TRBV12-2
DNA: TGTGCAAGTCGCTTAGCGGTCGGCAGACCAGAAGACAATGAAAAACTGTTTTTT
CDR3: CASRLAVGRPEDNEKLFF

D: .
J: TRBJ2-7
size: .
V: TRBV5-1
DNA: TGCGCCAGCAGCAGGACGACGGGGTCCTACGAGCAGTACTTC
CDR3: CASSRTTGSYEQYF

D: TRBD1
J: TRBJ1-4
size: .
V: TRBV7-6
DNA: TGTGCCAGCAGCTTAGAACCGGGACAGGGACAACTGTTTTTT
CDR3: CASSLEPGQGQLFF

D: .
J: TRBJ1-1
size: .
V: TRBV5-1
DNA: TGCGCCAGCAGCAGGACAATCGTGAACACTGAAGCTTTCTTT
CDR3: CASSRTIVNTEAFF

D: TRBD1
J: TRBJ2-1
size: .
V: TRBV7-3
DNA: TGTGCCAGCAGAACCTCCGGGACAGCCTACAATGAGCAGTTCTTC
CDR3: CASRTSGTAYNEQFF

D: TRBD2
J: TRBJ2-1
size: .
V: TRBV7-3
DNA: TGTGCCAGCAGCTCAACAAGCGGGAGGGTGTCCTACAATGAGCAGTTCTTC
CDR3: CASSSTSGRVSYNEQFF

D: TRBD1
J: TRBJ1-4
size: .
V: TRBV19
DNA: TGTGCCAGTAGTCCCGGGACAGGGGGCCTCGGTAATGAAAAACTGTTTTTT
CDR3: CASSPGTGGLGNEKLFF

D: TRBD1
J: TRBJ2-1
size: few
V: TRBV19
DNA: TGTGCCAGTAGCCCCTCGGGGGACAGGGGCGTCAATGAGCAGTTCTTC
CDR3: CASSPSGDRGVNEQFF

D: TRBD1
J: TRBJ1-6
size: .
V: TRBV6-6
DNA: TGTGCCAGCAGATACGCCGGGACAGGGAATTCACCCCTCCACTTT
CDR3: CASRYAGTGNSPLHF

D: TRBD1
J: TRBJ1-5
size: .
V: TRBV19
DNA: TGTGCCAGTAGTCTGGGGGACAGGGTCCTCACGCCCCAGCATTTT
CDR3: CASSLGDRVLTPQHF

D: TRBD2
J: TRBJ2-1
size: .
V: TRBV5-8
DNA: TGTGCCAGCAGCTTTAGCGGGGGACCTTACAATGAGCAGTTCTTC
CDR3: CASSFSGGPYNEQFF

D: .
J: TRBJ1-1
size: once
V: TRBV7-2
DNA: TGTGCCAGCAGCTTAGTCGCAGGGCGGACTGAAGCTTTCTTT
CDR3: CASSLVAGRTEAFF

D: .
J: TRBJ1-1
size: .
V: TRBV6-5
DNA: TGTGCCAGCAGTTCCCGCAGAGCCACTGAAGCTTTCTTT
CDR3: CASSSRRATEAFF

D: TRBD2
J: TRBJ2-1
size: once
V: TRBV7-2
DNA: TGTGCCAGCAGCTTAGTTCGGCCTGTTAGCGGGAGGTACAATGAGCAGTTCTTC
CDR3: CASSLVRPVSGRYNEQFF

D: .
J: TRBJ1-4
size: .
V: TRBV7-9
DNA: TGTGCCAGCAGCTTAGCGTCGGGGTCTGATGAAAAACTGTTTTTT
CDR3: CASSLASGSDEKLFF

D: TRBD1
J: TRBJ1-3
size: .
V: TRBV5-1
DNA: TGCGCCAGCAGCGACAGGGGCTCTGGAAACACCATATATTTT
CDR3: CASSDRGSGNTIYF

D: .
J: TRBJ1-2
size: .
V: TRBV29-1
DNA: TGCAGCGTTGATCGGACGAACGGCGGCTACACCTTC
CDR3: CSVDRTNGGYTF

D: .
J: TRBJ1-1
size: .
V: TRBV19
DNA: TGTGCCAGTAGTATACAGGGGAACACTGAAGCTTTCTTT
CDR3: CASSIQGNTEAFF

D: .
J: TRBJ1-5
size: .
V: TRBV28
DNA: TGTGCCAGCAGTCCTCGGGGGGGGCAGCCCCAGCATTTT
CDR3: CASSPRGGQPQHF

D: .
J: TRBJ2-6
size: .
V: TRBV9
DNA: TGTGCCAGCAGCGTGGGGACCTCTGGGGCCAACGTCCTGACTTTC
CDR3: CASSVGTSGANVLTF

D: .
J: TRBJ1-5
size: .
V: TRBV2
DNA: TGTGCCAGCAGTGATCGGCGGACGAATCAGCCCCAGCATTTT
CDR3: CASSDRRTNQPQHF